The subject of this entry is one T cell receptor beta chain. Its antigen is unidentified. The CDR3 is 15 amino acids. V gave up 1 base and J gave up 1 base, with 13 bases separating them. Germline CDR1 and CDR2: GTSNPN and SVGIG (reference sequence). Documented treatment: approximately 18 received Ad26.COV2.S at low or high dose, single or two shots; five or six received placebo; per-sample allocation not given. Sampling took place 63 days after the first vaccine or placebo injection. Generated by immunoSEQ multiplex PCR, the TCRdb table keeps only in-frame clones and is missing some. The sample gives roughly 500,000 clones, roughly 89% of which show up once; 10% to 15% is in the top ten. The sample belongs to a study of Ad26.COV2.S vaccination and SARS-CoV-2 variants. Across the study: Within the COV1001 Ad26.COV2.S trial arm, the donor was enrolled.

The study's findings and limits: Comparability of non-spike TCR breadth was observed across vaccine and placebo recipients. Breadth, reportedly substantial, characterized the spike-specific CD8+ and CD4+ T cell responses after vaccination. There was a possibility that the TCR breadth and depth analyses underestimated total T cell responses.

The rearrangement joins TRBV30 to TRBJ2-5; D might be TRBD1 (5 bases). The sample in question was peripheral blood, obtained in a trial of Ad26.COV2.S vaccine versus placebo. This clonotype was sampled from a person between 18 and 65 years old who received the Ad26.COV2.S COVID-19 vaccine or a placebo. CDR3 in DNA: TGTGCCTGGAGTGGCCTAGGAAGGGGCCAAGAGACCCAGTACTTC. Translated: CAWSGLGRGQETQYF.